Presented here are 18 T cell receptor beta chains from one specimen sequenced in a study of T cells after posttransplantation cyclophosphamide. Cells defined as naive were viable CD3+CD4+ or CD3+CD8+ and CCR7+CD45RA+CD45RO-CD95-CD27+CD28+. Method: immunoSEQ multiplex PCR; TCRdb's copy keeps in-frame clones and lacks some. The table records about 22,000 clones, 95% to 98% of them present only once. Specimen: naive CD4+ T cells sorted from PBMCs. These receptors came from a middle-aged man in good health, CMV-negative, and a related stem cell transplant donor.

The gene calls are TRBV7-9 and TRBJ2-7; D might be TRBD2 (6 bases). Trimming took off 5 bases at V and 5 bases at J, with 16 bases between the two ends. Germline values: CDR1 SEHNR, CDR2 FQNEAQ (reference sequence). This CDR3 has 14 amino acids. The CDR3 DNA reads TGTGCCAGCAGCACCCTCGGGGGTAAAAACGAGCAGTACTTC. Amino acid sequence: CASSTLGGKNEQYF.

The genes are TRBV7-2 and TRBJ1-1; a weak D match, TRBD1 (6 bases). Trimming removed 1 base at V and 0 bases at J, with 18 bases between. Germline V gene data show CDR1 as SGHTA and CDR2 as FQGNSA. The CDR3 covers 18 residues. The CDR3 loop reads CASSLDGGATSMNTEAFF. In DNA, the CDR3 is TGTGCCAGCAGCTTAGATGGGGGCGCAACGAGCATGAACACTGAAGCTTTCTTT.

The CDR3 here is CASSVGGDREKLFF. The CDR3 bases are TGTGCCAGCAGCGTAGGAGGGGACAGAGAAAAACTGTTTTTT. This chain joins TRBV9 and TRBJ1-4; 7 nucleotides match TRBD1. The trim removed 0 bases at V and 8 bases at J, leaving 4 bases unmatched. This CDR3 is built from 14 residues. Germline assignment: CDR1 SGDLS and CDR2 YYNGEE.

The chain is built from TRBV7-9 and TRBJ2-1, with 9 positions matching TRBD2. The germline V gene encodes CDR1 SEHNR and CDR2 FQNEAQ (reference sequence). V gave up 6 bases and J gave up 5 bases; unmatched junction bases: 8. CDR3 length: 15 residues. The CDR3 DNA follows: TGTGCCAGCAGTTTAAGCGGGGGGTATCACAATGAGCAGTTCTTC. Its translation is CASSLSGGYHNEQFF.

The rearrangement uses TRBV15 and TRBJ1-1, with a weak D call TRBD1 (5 bases). This CDR3 contains 15 residues. Germline V CDR1 and CDR2: LNHNV, YYDKDF (reference sequence). The germline V and J ends were trimmed by 1 base and 4 bases, with 13 bases remaining between them. CDR3 nucleotides: TGTGCCACCAGCAGAGTCCCCTCCGGGGGCACTGAAGCTTTCTTT. Its protein product is CATSRVPSGGTEAFF.

The J gene is TRBJ2-5, the V gene TRBV18; 8 bases are a match to TRBD1. The J call is in doubt because the DNA end fits TRBJ2-7 better. CDR3 length: 14 amino acids. Germline-derived CDR1 and CDR2 are KGHSH and LQKENI. The CDR3, as DNA: TGTGCCAGCTCACCAAGGACAGGGCCCCACGAGCAGTACTTC. Translation gives CASSPRTGPHEQYF.

The chain recombines TRBV7-6 with TRBJ1-2; perhaps TRBD1 as D (5 bases). The germline gives CDR1 SGHVS, CDR2 FNYEAQ. This CDR3 has 13 amino acids. V lost 5 bases to trimming and J lost 5 bases, with 12 bases between them. CDR3 coding DNA: TGTGCCAGCAGCCCGGACGGGGGTTATGGCTACACCTTC. Amino acid sequence: CASSPDGGYGYTF.

This chain connects TRBV23-1 to TRBJ2-3; 7 bases align to TRBD1. TRBV23-1 carries the ORF label, with uncertain function. The J segment lost 0 bases and the V segment lost 7 bases, leaving 10 bases of the junction unmatched. The CDR3 length is 16 residues. CDR3 region: CASNPPGQQSTDTQYF. In DNA, the CDR3 is TGCGCCAGCAACCCACCGGGACAGCAAAGCACAGATACGCAGTATTTT.

This chain links TRBV19 with TRBJ1-5, with 7 bases matching TRBD1. The CDR3 covers 14 residues. CDR1 LNHDA and CDR2 SQIVND come from the germline V gene (reference sequence). After removal of 6 bases from V and 4 bases from J, the junction contained 6 bases not matched to a gene. CDR3 loop: CASSTQTGNQPQHF. DNA of the CDR3: TGTGCCAGTAGCACACAGACAGGGAATCAGCCCCAGCATTTT.

A few counts support this clone. The J gene is TRBJ1-4, the V gene TRBV2; D perhaps matches TRBD1 (5 bases). The CDR3 runs to 14 residues. Deletions cut 7 bases from V and 8 bases from J, with 17 bases between. CDR1 and CDR2 from the germline V gene are SNHLY and FYNNEI. CDR3 residues: CASTERTFKEKLFF. Here the CDR3 DNA reads TGTGCCAGCACCGAACGGACATTCAAGGAAAAACTGTTTTTT.

The rearrangement uses TRBV19 and TRBJ2-5; D is ambiguous. This CDR3 is 15 amino acids long. CDR1 and CDR2 (germline): LNHDA, SQIVND (reference sequence). Trimming pared 3 bases from V and 0 bases from J, leaving 11 bases between. CDR3 amino acids: CASSIGGWYQETQYF. As DNA, the CDR3 is TGTGCCAGTAGTATCGGCGGTTGGTACCAAGAGACCCAGTACTTC.

The gene calls are TRBV15 and TRBJ1-2, with D perhaps matching TRBD1 (6 bases). The CDR3 extends over 16 amino acids. Germline lookup yields CDR1 LNHNV and CDR2 YYDKDF (reference sequence). V lost 0 bases to trimming and J lost 4 bases, with 15 bases between them. The CDR3 spells CATSRDLAGTSYGYTF. The CDR3 DNA follows: TGTGCCACCAGCAGAGATTTGGCAGGGACATCCTATGGCTACACCTTC.

CDR3 sequence reads: CASSSAGTGFMNEQFF. DNA of the CDR3: TGTGCCAGCAGCTCCGCCGGGACAGGGTTTATGAATGAGCAGTTCTTC. The J gene is TRBJ2-1, the V gene TRBV7-9, with 9 bases identical to TRBD1. Germline V CDR1 and CDR2: SEHNR, FQNEAQ (reference sequence). V trimming: 4 bases; J trimming: 7 bases; junction bases outside the gene matches: 11. This CDR3 has 16 residues.

The chain couples TRBV7-8 to TRBJ2-1, with D maybe TRBD2 (6 bases). Per the germline V gene, CDR1 is SGHVS and CDR2 is FQNEAQ. The CDR3 is 15 amino acids. Trimming shortened V by 4 bases and J by 0 bases, and 10 bases separated the two germline ends. The CDR3 here is CASSSRDFSYNEQFF. CDR3 DNA: TGTGCCAGCAGCTCCCGGGACTTCTCCTACAATGAGCAGTTCTTC.

This clone appeared a single time. The chain uses TRBV30 and TRBJ1-5; D unresolved. Trimming removed 3 bases from V and 6 bases from J, with 12 bases in between. CDR1 is GTSNPN and CDR2 is SVGIG in the germline V gene (reference sequence). The CDR3 runs 13 residues. CDR3 coding DNA: TGTGCCTGGAGCCCCCCAGGTAGTCAGCCCCAGCATTTT. This sequence encodes CAWSPPGSQPQHF.

This chain uses TRBV7-9 with TRBJ1-2; a possible D gene is TRBD1 (5 bases). V was trimmed by 0 bases and J by 3 bases, leaving 8 bases between them. CDR1 SEHNR and CDR2 FQNEAQ come from the germline V gene (reference sequence). This CDR3 is 14 amino acids long. This chain's CDR3 is CASSLALTDYGYTF. CDR3 DNA: TGTGCCAGCAGCTTAGCCTTGACAGACTATGGCTACACCTTC.

The rearrangement links TRBV6-6 to TRBJ1-1; 9 bases fit TRBD1. This CDR3 is built from 15 residues. Per the germline V gene, CDR1 is MNHNY and CDR2 is SVGAGI (reference sequence). V dropped 4 bases and J dropped 5; count of bases not matched to a gene: 8. The CDR3: CASSFSDRGQTEAFF. The CDR3 DNA sequence: TGTGCCAGCAGTTTCTCGGACAGGGGCCAAACTGAAGCTTTCTTT.

The genes are TRBV27 and TRBJ1-2; TRBD1 might be the D (5 bases). The CDR3 is 14 amino acids. Trimming removed 2 bases at V and 0 bases at J, with 7 bases between. CDR1 and CDR2 (germline): MNHEY, SMNVEV (reference sequence). CDR3 coding DNA: TGTGCCAGCAGTTTAACGGGGGCTAACTATGGCTACACCTTC. Protein product: CASSLTGANYGYTF.